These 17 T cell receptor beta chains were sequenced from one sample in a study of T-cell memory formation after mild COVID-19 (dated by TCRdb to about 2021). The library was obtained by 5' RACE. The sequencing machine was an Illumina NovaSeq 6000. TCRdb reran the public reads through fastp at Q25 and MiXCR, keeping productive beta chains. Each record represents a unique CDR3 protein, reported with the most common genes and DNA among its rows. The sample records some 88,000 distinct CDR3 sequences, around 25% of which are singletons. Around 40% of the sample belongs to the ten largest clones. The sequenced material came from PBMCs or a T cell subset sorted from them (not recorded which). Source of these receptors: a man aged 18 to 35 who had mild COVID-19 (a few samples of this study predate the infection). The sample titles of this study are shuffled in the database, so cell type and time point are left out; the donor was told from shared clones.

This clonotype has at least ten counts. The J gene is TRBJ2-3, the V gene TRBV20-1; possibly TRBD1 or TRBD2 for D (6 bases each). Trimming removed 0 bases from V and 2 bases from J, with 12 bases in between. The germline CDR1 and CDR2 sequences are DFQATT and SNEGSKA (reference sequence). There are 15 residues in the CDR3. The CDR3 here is CSARDLRGLTDTQYF. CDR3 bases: TGCAGTGCTAGAGATCTCCGGGGGCTCACAGATACGCAGTATTTT.

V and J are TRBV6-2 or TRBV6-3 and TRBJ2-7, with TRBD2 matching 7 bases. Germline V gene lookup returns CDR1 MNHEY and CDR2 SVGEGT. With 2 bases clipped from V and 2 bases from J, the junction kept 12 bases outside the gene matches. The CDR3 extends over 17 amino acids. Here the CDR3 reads CASSYIQGGTHPYEQYF. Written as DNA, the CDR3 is TGTGCCAGCAGTTACATCCAGGGAGGGACGCATCCCTACGAGCAGTACTTC.

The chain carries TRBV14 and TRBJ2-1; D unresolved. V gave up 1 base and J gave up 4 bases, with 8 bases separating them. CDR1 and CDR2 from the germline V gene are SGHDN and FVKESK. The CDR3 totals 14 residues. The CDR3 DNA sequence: TGTGCCAGCAGCCAAGTGGCACTGTACAATGAGCAGTTCTTC. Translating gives CASSQVALYNEQFF.

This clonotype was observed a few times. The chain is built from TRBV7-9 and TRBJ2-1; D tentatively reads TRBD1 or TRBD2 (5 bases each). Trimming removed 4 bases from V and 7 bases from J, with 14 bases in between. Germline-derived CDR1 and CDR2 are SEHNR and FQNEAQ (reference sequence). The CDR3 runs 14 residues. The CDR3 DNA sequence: TGTGCCAGCAGCTCGCCGGGACCCTCGAATGAGCAGTTCTTC. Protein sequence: CASSSPGPSNEQFF.

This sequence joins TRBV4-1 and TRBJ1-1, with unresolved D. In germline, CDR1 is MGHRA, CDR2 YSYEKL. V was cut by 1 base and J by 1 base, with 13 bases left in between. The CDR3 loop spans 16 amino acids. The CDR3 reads CASSQAPGAANTEAFF. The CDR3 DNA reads TGCGCCAGCAGCCAAGCCCCTGGTGCTGCGAACACTGAAGCTTTCTTT.

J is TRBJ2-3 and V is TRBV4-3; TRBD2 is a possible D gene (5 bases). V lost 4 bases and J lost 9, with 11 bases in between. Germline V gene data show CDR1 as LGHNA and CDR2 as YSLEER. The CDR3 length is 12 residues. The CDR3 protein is CASSRGWGTQYF. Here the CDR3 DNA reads TGCGCCAGCAGCCGAGGGTGGGGAACGCAGTATTTT.

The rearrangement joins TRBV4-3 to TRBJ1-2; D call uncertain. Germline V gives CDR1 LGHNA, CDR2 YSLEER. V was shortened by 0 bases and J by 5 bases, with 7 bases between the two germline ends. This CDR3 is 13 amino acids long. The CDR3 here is CASSQDWGYGYTF. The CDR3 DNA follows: TGCGCCAGCAGCCAAGATTGGGGATATGGCTACACCTTC.

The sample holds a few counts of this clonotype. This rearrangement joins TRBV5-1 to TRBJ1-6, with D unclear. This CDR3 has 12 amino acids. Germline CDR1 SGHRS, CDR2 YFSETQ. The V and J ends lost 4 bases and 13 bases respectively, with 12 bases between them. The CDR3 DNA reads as TGCGCCAGCAGCCTTGATCTATTTCCCCTCCACTTT. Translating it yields CASSLDLFPLHF. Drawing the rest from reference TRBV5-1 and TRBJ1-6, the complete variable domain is KAGVTQTPRYLIKTRGQQVTLSCSPISGHRSVSWYQQTPGQGLQFLFEYFSETQRNKGNFPGRFSGRQFSNSRSEMNVSTLELGDSALYLCASSLDLFPLHFGNGTRLTVT.

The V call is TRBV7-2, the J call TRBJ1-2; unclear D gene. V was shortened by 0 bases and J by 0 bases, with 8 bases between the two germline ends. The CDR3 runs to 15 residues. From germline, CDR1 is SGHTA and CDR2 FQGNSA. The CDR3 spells CASSLANDANYGYTF. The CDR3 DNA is TGTGCCAGCAGCTTAGCGAATGACGCTAACTATGGCTACACCTTC.

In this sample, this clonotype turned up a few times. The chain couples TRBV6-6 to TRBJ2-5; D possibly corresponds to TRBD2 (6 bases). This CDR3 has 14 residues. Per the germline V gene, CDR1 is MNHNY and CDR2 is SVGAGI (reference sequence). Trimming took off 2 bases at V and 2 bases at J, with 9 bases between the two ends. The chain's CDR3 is CASSYRGIQETQYF. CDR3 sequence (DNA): TGTGCCAGCAGTTACCGGGGGATACAAGAGACCCAGTACTTC.

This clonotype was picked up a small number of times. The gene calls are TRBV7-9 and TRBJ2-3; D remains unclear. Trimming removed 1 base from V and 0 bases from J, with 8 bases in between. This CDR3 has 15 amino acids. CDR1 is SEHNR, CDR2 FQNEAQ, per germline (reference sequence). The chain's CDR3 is CASSLVGLSTDTQYF. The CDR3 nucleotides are TGTGCCAGCAGCTTAGTAGGCCTGAGCACAGATACGCAGTATTTT. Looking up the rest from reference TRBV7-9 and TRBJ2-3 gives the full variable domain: DTGVSQNPRHKITKRGQNVTFRCDPISEHNRLYWYRQTLGQGPEFLTYFQNEAQLEKSRLLSDRFSAERPKGSFSTLEIQRTEQGDSAMYLCASSLVGLSTDTQYFGPGTRLTVL.

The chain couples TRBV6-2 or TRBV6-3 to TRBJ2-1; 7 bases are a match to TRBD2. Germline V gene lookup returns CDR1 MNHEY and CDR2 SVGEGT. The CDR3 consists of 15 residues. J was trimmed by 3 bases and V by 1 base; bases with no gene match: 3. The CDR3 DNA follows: TGTGCCAGCAGTTACTGGGGGGGAAGCTACAATGAGCAGTTCTTC. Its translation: CASSYWGGSYNEQFF.

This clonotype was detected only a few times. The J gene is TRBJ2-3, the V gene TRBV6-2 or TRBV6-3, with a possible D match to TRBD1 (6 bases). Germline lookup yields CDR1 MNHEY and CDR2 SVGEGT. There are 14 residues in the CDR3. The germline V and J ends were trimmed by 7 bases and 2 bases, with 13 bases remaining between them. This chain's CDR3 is CASISPGHTDTQYF. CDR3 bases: TGTGCCAGCATCTCCCCGGGACACACAGATACGCAGTATTTT.

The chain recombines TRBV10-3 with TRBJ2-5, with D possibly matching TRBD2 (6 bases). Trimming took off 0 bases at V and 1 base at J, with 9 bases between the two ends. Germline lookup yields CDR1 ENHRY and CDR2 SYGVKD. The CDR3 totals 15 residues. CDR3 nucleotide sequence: TGTGCCATCAGTGAGTCGCGGAGGGTCCAAGAGACCCAGTACTTC. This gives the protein CAISESRRVQETQYF.

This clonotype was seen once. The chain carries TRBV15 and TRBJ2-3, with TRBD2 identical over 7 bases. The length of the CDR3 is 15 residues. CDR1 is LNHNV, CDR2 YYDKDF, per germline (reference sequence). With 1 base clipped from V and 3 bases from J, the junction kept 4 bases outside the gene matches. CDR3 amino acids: CATSRGGRGTDTQYF. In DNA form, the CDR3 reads TGTGCCACCAGCAGAGGAGGGAGGGGAACAGATACGCAGTATTTT.

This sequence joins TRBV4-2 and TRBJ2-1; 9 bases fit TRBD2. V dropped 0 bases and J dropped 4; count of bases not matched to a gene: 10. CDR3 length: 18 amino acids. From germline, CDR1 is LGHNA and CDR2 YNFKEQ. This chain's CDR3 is CASSQDGAAGGPYNEQFF. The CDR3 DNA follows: TGTGCCAGCAGCCAAGATGGGGCAGCGGGGGGCCCATACAATGAGCAGTTCTTC.

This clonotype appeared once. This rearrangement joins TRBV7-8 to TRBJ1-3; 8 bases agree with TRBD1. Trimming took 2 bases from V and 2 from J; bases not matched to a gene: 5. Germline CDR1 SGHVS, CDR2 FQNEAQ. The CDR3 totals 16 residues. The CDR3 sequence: CASSLLTDRAGNTIYF. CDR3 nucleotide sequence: TGTGCCAGCAGCTTACTGACGGACAGGGCTGGAAACACCATATATTTT.